These 6 T cell receptor beta chains came from one sample sequenced in a study of T cells after yellow fever vaccination (dated by TCRdb to the late 2010s). Receptor amplification or capture employed 5' RACE. Instrument on record: Illumina NovaSeq 6000. The public sequencing data were trimmed at Q25 with fastp and processed into clonotypes with MiXCR by TCRdb, which kept only in-frame beta chains. Rows with one shared CDR3 protein collapse into an entry with the most common genes and DNA. In all, the sample holds some 350,000 distinct CDR3 sequences, and about 4% of those were seen once. The ten largest clones represent roughly 25% of the sample. The sample's treatment or condition label, in plain terms: live attenuated yellow fever vaccine strain. The sample here was PBMCs, taken 5 days after the yellow fever booster vaccination. Receptor source: a man aged 18 to 30 who received the YFV17D yellow fever vaccine.

This clonotype turned up a few times. The rearrangement joins TRBV20-1 to TRBJ1-5; no reliable D call. CDR1 DFQATT and CDR2 SNEGSKA come from the germline V gene (reference sequence). Deletions cut 2 bases from V and 4 bases from J, with 24 bases between. The CDR3 consists of 18 residues. CDR3 nucleotides: TGCAGTGCTAGACCATTAGGCCGGAACTCGGGGATTAATCAGCCCCAGCATTTT. Amino acids: CSARPLGRNSGINQPQHF.

In its sample, this clonotype was seen a few times. The V and J genes are TRBV6-2 or TRBV6-3 and TRBJ2-1; 8 nucleotides agree with TRBD1. CDR1 is MNHEY and CDR2 is SVGEGT in the germline V gene. Losses at the gene ends were 6 bases for V and 4 bases for J; bases not matched to a gene: 8. This CDR3 has 15 residues. The CDR3 here is CASSRRQGNYNEQFF. DNA of the CDR3: TGTGCCAGCAGCCGTCGACAGGGGAATTACAATGAGCAGTTCTTC.

The V and J genes are TRBV5-1 and TRBJ2-2; D possibly uses TRBD1 or TRBD2 (6 bases each). Germline V lookup: CDR1 SGHRS, CDR2 YFSETQ. CDR3 length equals 15 residues. V lost 1 base and J lost 4, with 11 bases in between. The CDR3 protein is CASSLSGGGTGELFF. The CDR3 coding sequence is TGCGCCAGCAGCTTGTCCGGGGGCGGCACCGGGGAGCTGTTTTTT.

This clonotype was counted many times. V and J are TRBV28 and TRBJ1-3, with D hard to call. The CDR3 loop spans 14 amino acids. Trimming pared 1 base from V and 1 base from J, leaving 5 bases between. Per germline, CDR1 MDHEN and CDR2 SYDVKM. The CDR3 DNA follows: TGTGCCAGCAGTTTATCCCCTTCTGGAAACACCATATATTTT. It translates to CASSLSPSGNTIYF. The whole variable domain, remainder taken from reference TRBV28 and TRBJ1-3, is DVKVTQSSRYLVKRTGEKVFLECVQDMDHENMFWYRQDPGLGLRLIYFSYDVKMKEKGDIPEGYSVSREKKERFSLILESASTNQTSMYLCASSLSPSGNTIYFGEGSWLTVV.

The V call is TRBV24-1, the J call TRBJ1-5, with TRBD1 matching 7 bases. The length of the CDR3 is 21 residues. Germline trimming cut 4 bases from V and 0 bases from J; bases unmatched to any gene: 20. The germline CDR1 and CDR2 sequences are KGHDR and SFDVKD. The CDR3: CATSEPWTGHCNLYSNQPQHF. The DNA of the CDR3 is TGTGCCACCAGTGAACCCTGGACAGGCCACTGCAATCTCTATAGCAATCAGCCCCAGCATTTT.

This clonotype came up a few times. In DNA form, the CDR3 reads TGTGCCACCAGCAGAGTGATCACCGACAGTTTCGGCAATCAGCCCCAGCATTTT. It encodes CATSRVITDSFGNQPQHF. This chain connects TRBV15 to TRBJ1-5, with D possibly being TRBD1 (5 bases). Per the germline V gene, CDR1 is LNHNV and CDR2 is YYDKDF (reference sequence). The CDR3 is 18 residues long. Trimming removed 1 base from V and 2 bases from J, with 18 bases in between.